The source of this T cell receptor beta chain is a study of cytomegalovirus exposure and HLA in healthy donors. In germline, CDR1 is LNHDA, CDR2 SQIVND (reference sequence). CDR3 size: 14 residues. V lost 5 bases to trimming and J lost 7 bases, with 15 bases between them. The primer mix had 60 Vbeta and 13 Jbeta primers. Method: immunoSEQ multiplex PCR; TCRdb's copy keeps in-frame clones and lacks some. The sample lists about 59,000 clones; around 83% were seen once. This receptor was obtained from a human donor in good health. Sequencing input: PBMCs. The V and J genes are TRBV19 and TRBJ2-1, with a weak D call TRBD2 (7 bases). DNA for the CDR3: TGTGCCAGTAGTGACGGGGGGCCCTTTAATGAGCAGTTCTTC. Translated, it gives CASSDGGPFNEQFF. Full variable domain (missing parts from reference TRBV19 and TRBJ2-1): DGGITQSPKYLFRKEGQNVTLSCEQNLNHDAMYWYRQDPGQGLRLIYYSQIVNDFQKGDIAEGYSVSREKKESFPLTVTSAQKNPTAFYLCASSDGGPFNEQFFGPGTRLTVL.